This TCR beta chain was captured by sequencing in a study of T cell repertoires in cytomegalovirus infection. Study information: It was the public TCR beta signatures that indicated both CMV infection and matching HLA type. Study-wide points: The ex vivo response was dominated by HLA-C-restricted CMV-specific TCR beta clonotypes.

Comments on this clonotype: Its antigen is as yet unknown.

The V end lost 3 bases, the J end lost 7 bases, and 16 bases lay between the germline ends. This CDR3 has 15 amino acids. Germline CDR1 and CDR2: DFQATT and SNEGSKA (reference sequence). TCRdb itself ran the reads through MiXCR, one entry per CDR3 protein. The profile shows nearly 450,000 distinct CDR3 sequences, approximately 31% of them singletons. The chain uses TRBV20-1 and TRBJ1-6; the D gene is possibly TRBD1 (5 bases). The sequenced sample was PBMCs. The TCR was taken from a human donor in good health (CMV status not recorded). Some clones in this sample may be carry-over from other donors' samples. The CDR3 region is CSASPLGERNSPLHF. As DNA, the CDR3 is TGCAGTGCTAGCCCCCTGGGGGAGAGGAATTCACCCCTCCACTTT.